The clone carrying this TCR beta chain was recorded once. This entry comes from a study of blood T cell repertoires in COVID-19. Across the whole study: Material from acute and convalescent COVID-19 was sourced from the United States, Italy and Spain.

In the original analysis: Estimation of nucleated cell counts relied on the amplification of reference gene primers. The table came from immunoSEQ multiplex PCR; TCRdb's copy has only in-frame clones and leaves some out. The DNA gave D and trimming, while V, J and clone size come from that table. The repertoire includes over 150,000 clones, approximately 88% of them detected once, and around 7% sits in the top ten. Germline V gene sequence: CDR1 SGHRS, CDR2 YFSETQ. The ends lost 0 bases at V and 8 bases at J; junction bases unmatched: 5. This CDR3 is built from 15 residues. The receptor's source is a woman in her 40s with COVID-19, enrolled during active disease. The chain recombines TRBV5-1 with TRBJ1-4, with 9 bases aligning to TRBD1. Sequences were obtained from peripheral blood. As DNA, the CDR3 is TGCGCCAGCAGCTTGGGGGACAGGGACGACGAAAAACTGTTTTTT. Protein: CASSLGDRDDEKLFF.